Following are 25 T cell receptor beta chains from one sample sequenced in a study of molecular identifiers for immune sequencing clone quantification (dated by TCRdb to the late 2010s). Library creation used PCR. The sample was run on a NextSeq 500. Using fastp trimming at Q25 and MiXCR clonotype assembly, TCRdb reanalyzed the public sequencing data and kept in-frame beta chains. Identical CDR3 protein sequences are pooled into one entry, listed with their most common genes and DNA. This sample is represented by under 100,000 distinct CDR3 sequences; about 23% of them were singletons. Of the sample, 0.75% to 0.9% is held by the ten largest clones. Sequenced material: naive CD8+ T cells from blood, with Jurkat cell RNA spiked in. The intended sense of this specimen's cell subset or site label: FACS-sorted CD8+CD4-CCR7+CD45RA+ naive T cells. Receptor source: a human donor in good health. Some libraries in this study had Jurkat cell RNA spiked in.

The chain is built from TRBV28 and TRBJ2-2; D is uncertain. CDR1 and CDR2 from the germline V gene are MDHEN and SYDVKM. The V end lost 8 bases, the J end lost 6 bases, and 7 bases lay between the germline ends. CDR3 length: 11 amino acids. The CDR3 bases are TGTGCCAGCGGTTCGGCCGGGGAGCTGTTTTTT. It yields the protein CASGSAGELFF.

Turning to this clonotype: Just one base apart from a much larger clone, this may be a read error. The CDR3 reads CSARDGARSWGTDTQCF. In nucleotides, the CDR3 is TGCAGTGCTAGAGATGGGGCCAGGTCCTGGGGCACAGATACGCAGTGTTTT. V usage is TRBV20-1 and J usage is TRBJ2-3; TRBD1 might be the D (5 bases). Germline V gene lookup returns CDR1 DFQATT and CDR2 SNEGSKA (reference sequence). The CDR3 extends over 17 amino acids.

Regarding this clonotype: A much more abundant neighbour one base away suggests this may be a read error. The chain employs TRBV24-1 and TRBJ2-1; 8 bases align to TRBD1. The CDR3 is 15 residues long. CDR1 and CDR2 (germline): KGHDR, SFDVKD. The CDR3 loop is CATSELTGGMDEPFF. CDR3 sequence (DNA): TGTGCCACCAGTGAGCTAACAGGGGGAATGGATGAGCCGTTCTTC.

Details on this clonotype: Given a much more abundant clone one base away, this may be a read error. The chain has TRBV4-1 and TRBJ1-1; D remains unclear. Germline assignment: CDR1 MGHRA and CDR2 YSYEKL. Between the trimmed V and J ends, which lost 8 bases and 6 bases, there was a span of 16 bases. The CDR3 sequence is 13 residues long. For the CDR3, the DNA is TGCGCCAGCCGCCCGGGCCAGGCGGCTGAAGCTTTCTTT. This sequence encodes CASRPGQAAEAFF.

This chain connects TRBV11-3 to TRBJ2-7; TRBD2 is a possible D gene (6 bases). Germline V lookup: CDR1 SGHNT, CDR2 YENEEA. V gave up 6 bases and J gave up 6 bases, with 15 bases separating them. This CDR3 spans 13 amino acids. In nucleotides, the CDR3 is TGTGCCAGCAGTTCCATTAACGGGGGCGAGCAGTACTTC. Translation: CASSSINGGEQYF.

Comments on this clonotype: This may arise from a read error, as a much more abundant clone is one base away. The CDR3 ends on some other residue instead of the conserved phenylalanine or tryptophan, so this is likely a read error. The chain employs TRBV5-4 and TRBJ2-5; D perhaps matches TRBD1 (6 bases). CDR1 and CDR2 (germline): SGHNT, YYREEE (reference sequence). CDR3 length equals 14 residues. The V end lost 4 bases, the J end lost 0 bases, and 10 bases lay between the germline ends. The CDR3 spells CASSLGQYQETQYL. CDR3 nucleotides: TGTGCCAGCAGCCTTGGACAGTACCAAGAGACCCAGTACCTC.

Turning to this clonotype: A read error may explain this, as a much larger clone is one base away. The CDR3 DNA sequence: TGTGCCAGTAGTATGTTGAGGTGGGCTGAAGCTTTCTTT. This encodes CASSMLRWAEAFF. The J gene is TRBJ1-1, the V gene TRBV19; D not resolved. Germline V gene lookup returns CDR1 LNHDA and CDR2 SQIVND (reference sequence). V was cut by 3 bases and J by 6 bases, with 11 bases left in between. CDR3 length: 13 amino acids.

In its sample, this clonotype was seen a few times. The chain is built from TRBV19 and TRBJ1-1; tentative D call: TRBD1 (6 bases). V gave up 8 bases and J gave up 5 bases, with 12 bases separating them. The CDR3 sequence is 12 residues long. Germline-derived CDR1 and CDR2 are LNHDA and SQIVND (reference sequence). The DNA for the CDR3 is TGTGCCAGTGCTGGAGGGGGAACTGAAGCTTTCTTT. Its protein product is CASAGGGTEAFF.

The V and J genes are TRBV5-4 and TRBJ2-7, with TRBD1 as a possible D gene (5 bases). The CDR3 sequence is 13 residues long. CDR1 is SGHNT and CDR2 is YYREEE in the germline V gene (reference sequence). Trimming pared 0 bases from V and 2 bases from J, leaving 6 bases between. The CDR3 bases are TGTGCCAGCAGCTTGGCGGACACCTACGAGCAGTACTTC. Protein product: CASSLADTYEQYF. Complete variable domain (other parts from reference TRBV5-4 and TRBJ2-7): ETGVTQSPTHLIKTRGQQVTLRCSSQSGHNTVSWYQQALGQGPQFIFQYYREEENGRGNFPPRFSGLQFPNYSSELNVNALELDDSALYLCASSLADTYEQYFGPGTRLTVT.

The chain couples TRBV6-2 or TRBV6-3 to TRBJ2-1; D is perhaps TRBD2 (5 bases). CDR1 is MNHEY, CDR2 SVGEGT, per germline. The CDR3 runs 14 residues. Trimming removed 0 bases at V and 3 bases at J, with 6 bases between. CDR3 protein: CASSYSLVYNEQFF. In DNA form, the CDR3 reads TGTGCCAGCAGTTACTCACTAGTCTACAATGAGCAGTTCTTC.

At least ten counts were recorded for this clonotype. The chain links TRBV20-1 to TRBJ2-7, with D tentatively TRBD1 (6 bases). The CDR3 spans 13 residues. Trimming removed 6 bases from V and 2 bases from J, with 14 bases in between. CDR1 is DFQATT and CDR2 is SNEGSKA in the germline V gene (reference sequence). The CDR3 DNA sequence: TGCAGTGCCCATAGGGACACCGCCTACGAGCAGTACTTC. As protein: CSAHRDTAYEQYF.

This clonotype was picked up a small number of times. This sequence joins TRBV29-1 and TRBJ2-7, with D tentatively TRBD1 (6 bases). The CDR3 is 15 amino acids. Trimming pared 4 bases from V and 5 bases from J, leaving 21 bases between. Germline CDR1 is SQVTM and CDR2 is ANQGSEA. The CDR3, as DNA: TGCAGCGTTGGGAGTTTTACAGGGATTCCTGACGAGCAGTACTTC. It is translated as CSVGSFTGIPDEQYF.

Turning to this clonotype: This sequence may be a read error, since a much larger clone differs from it by one base. The J gene is TRBJ2-5, the V gene TRBV4-1; no clear D gene. In germline, CDR1 is MGHRA, CDR2 YSYEKL. The length of the CDR3 is 12 residues. Written as DNA, the CDR3 is TGCGCCAGCAGCCAAGATCGAGAGCCCCAGTACTTC. Translation gives CASSQDREPQYF.

In this sample, this clonotype turned up a few times. V and J are TRBV20-1 and TRBJ1-1, with TRBD1 as a possible D gene (5 bases). Looked up from germline, CDR1 is DFQATT and CDR2 is SNEGSKA (reference sequence). The CDR3 consists of 17 residues. Between the trimmed V and J ends, which lost 3 bases and 0 bases, there was a span of 20 bases. The CDR3, as DNA: TGCAGTGCTAGCGACGGGGGGGACTCAGTCATGAACACTGAAGCTTTCTTT. Its protein product is CSASDGGDSVMNTEAFF.

A few counts support this clonotype. The rearrangement links TRBV20-1 to TRBJ2-7, with D uncertain. The CDR3 consists of 13 residues. Trimming took off 6 bases at V and 5 bases at J, with 17 bases between the two ends. Germline values: CDR1 DFQATT, CDR2 SNEGSKA (reference sequence). CDR3 residues: CSASPPDRNEQYF. As DNA, the CDR3 is TGCAGTGCAAGCCCCCCGGACCGTAACGAGCAGTACTTC.

This clonotype appeared many times. This chain uses TRBV28 with TRBJ1-3; the D is unclear. Trimming cost V 6 bases and J 0 bases, with 9 bases left between them. Germline CDR1 MDHEN, CDR2 SYDVKM. The CDR3 covers 14 residues. CDR3 sequence (DNA): TGTGCCAGCAGGGCCCGATTCTCTGGAAACACCATATATTTT. Its protein product is CASRARFSGNTIYF.

The CDR3 sequence is CASSFRGLAQETQYF. The CDR3 DNA is TGTGCCAGCAGTTTTCGGGGACTAGCACAAGAGACCCAGTACTTC. V is TRBV12-3 or TRBV12-4 and J is TRBJ2-5, with TRBD2 matching over 9 bases. This CDR3 is built from 15 residues. Germline trimming cut 3 bases from V and 2 bases from J; bases unmatched to any gene: 4.

This clonotype was counted once. Just one base apart from a much larger clone, this may be a read error. The genes are TRBV4-1 and TRBJ2-3, with D hard to call. In germline, CDR1 is MGHRA, CDR2 YSYEKL. The CDR3 has 13 amino acids. V was pared by 4 bases and J by 5 bases, with 10 bases between. The CDR3 DNA reads TGCGCCAGCAGCCTGTATCAGAGAGATACGCAGTATTTT. Its protein is CASSLYQRDTQYF.

The genes are TRBV6-5 and TRBJ2-5, with 9 bases lining up with TRBD2. The V and J ends lost 0 bases and 2 bases, in that order; junction bases with no gene match: 4. CDR3 length: 16 amino acids. Germline V lookup: CDR1 MNHEY, CDR2 SVGAGI. CDR3 sequence (DNA): TGTGCCAGCAGTTACTCGTCTAGCGGGGAGCAAGAGACCCAGTACTTC. Protein sequence: CASSYSSSGEQETQYF.

This clonotype was observed a handful of times. The chain couples TRBV7-9 to TRBJ2-1; D is possibly TRBD1 (6 bases). The length of the CDR3 is 16 residues. V was trimmed by 2 bases and J by 4 bases, leaving 15 bases between them. Germline V CDR1 and CDR2: SEHNR, FQNEAQ (reference sequence). The CDR3 loop is CASSLQGSVKYNEQFF. CDR3 coding DNA: TGTGCCAGCAGCTTACAGGGGTCGGTGAAATACAATGAGCAGTTCTTC.

This clonotype was detected ten times or more. The rearrangement joins TRBV4-1 to TRBJ2-7, with unresolved D. Trimming left V 1 base short and J 3 bases short, with 7 bases between. The CDR3 contains 13 residues. The V gene's germline CDR1 is MGHRA and CDR2 YSYEKL. The CDR3 here is CASSQAGDYEQYF. The CDR3 DNA is TGCGCCAGCAGCCAAGCAGGCGACTACGAGCAGTACTTC.

This clonotype was picked up a small number of times. This chain links TRBV12-3 or TRBV12-4 with TRBJ1-1, with no clear D. Trimming shortened V by 6 bases and J by 3 bases, and 8 bases separated the two germline ends. The CDR3 is 12 residues long. CDR3 residues: CASRTADTEAFF. For the CDR3, the DNA is TGTGCCAGCAGGACCGCAGACACTGAAGCTTTCTTT.

The chain couples TRBV7-9 to TRBJ1-4, with D maybe TRBD1 (5 bases). Germline values: CDR1 SEHNR, CDR2 FQNEAQ (reference sequence). This CDR3 contains 13 residues. V was pared by 2 bases and J by 6 bases, with 7 bases between. The CDR3 nucleotides are TGTGCCAGCAGCTTAACAGGTGATGAAAAACTGTTTTTT. It specifies CASSLTGDEKLFF.

The chain is built from TRBV4-1 and TRBJ1-2; D not certain. The germline V gene encodes CDR1 MGHRA and CDR2 YSYEKL. The CDR3 is 16 amino acids. The V and J ends lost 1 base and 4 bases respectively, with 16 bases between them. Written as DNA, the CDR3 is TGCGCCAGCAGCCAAGTAAGCCCTGAGCCACCCTATGGCTACACCTTC. Residues: CASSQVSPEPPYGYTF.

The genes are TRBV6-2 or TRBV6-3 and TRBJ1-5, with 8 bases fitting TRBD1. With 8 bases clipped from V and 1 base from J, the junction kept 10 bases outside the gene matches. Germline lookup yields CDR1 MNHEY and CDR2 SVGEGT. The CDR3 has 16 amino acids. The CDR3 DNA sequence: TGTGCCAGCTCTATCTCAGGGGGCTGGAGCAATCAGCCCCAGCATTTT. This codes for CASSISGGWSNQPQHF.